This T cell receptor (beta chain) was identified during a study of post-analysis software for immune sequencing data. In the study overall: Some patients lacked subtype; others had relapsing-remitting, secondary progressive or progressive-relapsing disease. Findings and caveats of the study: The study found significantly lower normalized Chao1 diversity in multiple sclerosis patients than in controls. Strong co-clustering by F measure linked samples that shared a preparation batch. Five TRBV segments were more frequent in patients than controls; TRBV5-6, TRBV5-1 and TRBV20-1 belonged to this group.

This clonotype has more than one count but fewer than ten. Its antigen is unknown. Since a much larger clone is just one base distant, this may be a read error. Prepared TCR beta cDNA libraries contained unique molecular identifiers. In TCRdb, the PCR reads were re-called with MiXCR into one record per CDR3 protein. The data show about 200,000 distinct CDR3 sequences, over 25% seen once. This CDR3 is built from 16 residues. From germline, CDR1 is SGHRS and CDR2 YFSETQ. V trimming: 4 bases; J trimming: 11 bases; junction bases outside the gene matches: 19. The chain is built from TRBV5-1 and TRBJ2-5; 8 positions match TRBD2. Sequencing was performed on blood. The receptor was derived from a girl between 2 and 17 years old with multiple sclerosis. In DNA form, the CDR3 reads TGCGCCAGCAGCCCAGGACTAGCTGGGAGTTCGGATGAGCAGTACTTC. This translates into CASSPGLAGSSDEQYF.